Listed below are T cell receptor beta chains from one sample, sequenced in a study of cytomegalovirus exposure and HLA in healthy donors. Assay: immunoSEQ multiplex PCR; the TCRdb copy retains only in-frame clones and omits some. This repertoire shows around 130,000 clones, roughly three quarters found once; its top ten account for 0.94%. Sequencing used PBMCs. The receptors shown here come from a woman aged 55-70 years in good health and CMV-seronegative. Each CDR3 is given without its conserved first and last residue.

v_call,j_call,cdr3_aa
TRBV19,TRBJ1-3,ASSISNPGNTIY
TRBV30,TRBJ1-5,AWGAGQPQH
TRBV27,TRBJ2-7,ASSLVSSYEQY
TRBV27,.,ASSPGTVDYEQY
TRBV5-1,TRBJ1-6,ASSLGARDSPLH
TRBV11-2,TRBJ1-1,ASSLDSRVTEAF
TRBV6-6,TRBJ1-1,ASTMGLNTEAF
TRBV28,TRBJ1-2,ASSFQGPYGYT
TRBV7-3,TRBJ2-2,ASSQGGRNTGELF
TRBV29-1,TRBJ1-3,SVVTGTGAGNTIY
TRBV28,TRBJ1-2,ASMDRDYGYT
TRBV11-2,TRBJ2-4,ASSFLGGLADLAKNIQY
TRBV5-1,.,ASSSGTVNYEQY
TRBV13,.,ASSPAAGPYEQY
TRBV7-6,TRBJ1-4,ASSPRGGDNEKLF
TRBV19,TRBJ1-4,ASSGSGTGHEKLF
TRBV29-1,.,SVESPGLAGYEQY
TRBV6-5,TRBJ1-2,ASSPTGAAVYGYT
TRBV7-3,TRBJ1-1,ASSSSQGRNTEAF
TRBV14,TRBJ1-1,ASSQPSTGITEAF